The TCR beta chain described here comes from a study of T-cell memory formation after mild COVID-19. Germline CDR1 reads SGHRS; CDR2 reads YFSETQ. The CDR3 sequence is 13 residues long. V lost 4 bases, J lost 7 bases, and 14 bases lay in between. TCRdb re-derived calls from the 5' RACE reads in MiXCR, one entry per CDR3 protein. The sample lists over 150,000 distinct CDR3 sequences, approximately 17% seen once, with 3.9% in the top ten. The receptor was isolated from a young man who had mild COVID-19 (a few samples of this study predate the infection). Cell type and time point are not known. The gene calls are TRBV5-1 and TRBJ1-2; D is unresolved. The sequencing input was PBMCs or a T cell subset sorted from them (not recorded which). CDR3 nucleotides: TGCGCCAGCAGCCCGATGGCGGGCTTTGGCTACACCTTC. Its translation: CASSPMAGFGYTF.